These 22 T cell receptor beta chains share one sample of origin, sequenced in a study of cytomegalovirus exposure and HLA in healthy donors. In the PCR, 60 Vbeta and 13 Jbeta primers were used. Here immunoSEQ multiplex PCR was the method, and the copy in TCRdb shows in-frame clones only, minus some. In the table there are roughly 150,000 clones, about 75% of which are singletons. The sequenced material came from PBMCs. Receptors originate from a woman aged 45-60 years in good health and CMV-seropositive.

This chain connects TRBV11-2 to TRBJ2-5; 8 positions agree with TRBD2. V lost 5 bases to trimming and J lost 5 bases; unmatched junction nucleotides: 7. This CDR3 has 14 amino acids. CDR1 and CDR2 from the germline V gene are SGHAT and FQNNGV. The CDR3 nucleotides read TGTGCCAGCAGCCCGGGCGGGGGGCGGGAGACCCAGTACTTC. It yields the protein CASSPGGGRETQYF.

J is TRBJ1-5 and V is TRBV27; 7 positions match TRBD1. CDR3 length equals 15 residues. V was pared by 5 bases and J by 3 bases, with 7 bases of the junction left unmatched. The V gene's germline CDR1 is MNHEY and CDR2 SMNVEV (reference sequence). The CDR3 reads CASSLQGQLNQPQHF. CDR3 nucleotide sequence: TGTGCCAGCAGTCTGCAGGGACAGCTCAATCAGCCCCAGCATTTT.

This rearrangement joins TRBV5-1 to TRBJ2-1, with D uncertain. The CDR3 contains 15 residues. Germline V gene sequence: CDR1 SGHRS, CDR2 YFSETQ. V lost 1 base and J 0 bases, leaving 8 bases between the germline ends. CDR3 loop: CASSLLGSSYNEQFF. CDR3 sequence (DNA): TGCGCCAGCAGCTTGCTAGGTAGCTCCTACAATGAGCAGTTCTTC. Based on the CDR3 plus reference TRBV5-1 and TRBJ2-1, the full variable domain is KAGVTQTPRYLIKTRGQQVTLSCSPISGHRSVSWYQQTPGQGLQFLFEYFSETQRNKGNFPGRFSGRQFSNSRSEMNVSTLELGDSALYLCASSLLGSSYNEQFFGPGTRLTVL.

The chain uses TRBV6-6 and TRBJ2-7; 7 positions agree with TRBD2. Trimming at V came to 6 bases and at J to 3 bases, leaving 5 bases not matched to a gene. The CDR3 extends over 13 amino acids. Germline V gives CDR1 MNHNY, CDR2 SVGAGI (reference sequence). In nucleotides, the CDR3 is TGTGCCAGCAGGACGGGGGGAGACTACGAGCAGTACTTC. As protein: CASRTGGDYEQYF.

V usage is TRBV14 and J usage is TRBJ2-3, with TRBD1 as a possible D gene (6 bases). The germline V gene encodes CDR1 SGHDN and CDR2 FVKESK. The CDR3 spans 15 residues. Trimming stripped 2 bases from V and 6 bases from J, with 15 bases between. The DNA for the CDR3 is TGTGCCAGCAGCCAACAGGGGTCTCCTTCGGATACGCAGTATTTT. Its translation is CASSQQGSPSDTQYF. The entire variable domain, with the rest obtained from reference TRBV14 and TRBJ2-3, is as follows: EAGVTQFPSHSVIEKGQTVTLRCDPISGHDNLYWYRRVMGKEIKFLLHFVKESKQDESGMPNNRFLAERTGGTYSTLKVQPAELEDSGVYFCASSQQGSPSDTQYFGPGTRLTVL.

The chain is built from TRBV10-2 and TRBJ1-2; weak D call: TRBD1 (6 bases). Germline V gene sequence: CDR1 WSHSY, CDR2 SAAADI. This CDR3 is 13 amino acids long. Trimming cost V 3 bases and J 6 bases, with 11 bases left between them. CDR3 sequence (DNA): TGCGCCAGCAGTGAATGGGGGCAGGATGGCTACACCTTC. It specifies CASSEWGQDGYTF.

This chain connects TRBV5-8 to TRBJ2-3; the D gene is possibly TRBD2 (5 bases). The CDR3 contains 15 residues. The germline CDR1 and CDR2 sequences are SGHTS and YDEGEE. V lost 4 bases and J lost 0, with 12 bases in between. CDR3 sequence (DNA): TGTGCCAGCAGCCTTAGTGGCGGGAGCACAGATACGCAGTATTTT. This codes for CASSLSGGSTDTQYF. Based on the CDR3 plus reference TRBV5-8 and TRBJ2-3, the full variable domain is EAGVTQSPTHLIKTRGQQATLRCSPISGHTSVYWYQQALGLGLQFLLWYDEGEERNRGNFPPRFSGRQFPNYSSELNVNALELEDSALYLCASSLSGGSTDTQYFGPGTRLTVL.

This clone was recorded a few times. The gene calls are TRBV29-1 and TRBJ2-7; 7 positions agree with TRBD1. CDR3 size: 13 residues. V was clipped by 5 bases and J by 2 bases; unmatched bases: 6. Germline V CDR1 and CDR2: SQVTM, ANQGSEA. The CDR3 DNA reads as TGCAGCGTTACGACAGGGTACACCTACGAGCAGTACTTC. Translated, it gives CSVTTGYTYEQYF.

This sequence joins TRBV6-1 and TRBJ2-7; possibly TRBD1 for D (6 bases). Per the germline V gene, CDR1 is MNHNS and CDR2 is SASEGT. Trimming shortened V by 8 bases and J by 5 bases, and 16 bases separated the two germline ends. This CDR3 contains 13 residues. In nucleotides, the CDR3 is TGTGCCAGCTCGGTCACAGGGTTCCACGAGCAGTACTTC. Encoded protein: CASSVTGFHEQYF.

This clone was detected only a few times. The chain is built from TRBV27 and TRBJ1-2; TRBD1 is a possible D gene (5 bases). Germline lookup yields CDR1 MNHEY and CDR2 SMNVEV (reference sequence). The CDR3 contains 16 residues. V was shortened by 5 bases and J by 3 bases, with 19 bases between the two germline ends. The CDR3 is CASSPPLSQGHYGYTF. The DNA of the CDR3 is TGTGCCAGCAGTCCACCCCTAAGCCAGGGCCACTATGGCTACACCTTC.

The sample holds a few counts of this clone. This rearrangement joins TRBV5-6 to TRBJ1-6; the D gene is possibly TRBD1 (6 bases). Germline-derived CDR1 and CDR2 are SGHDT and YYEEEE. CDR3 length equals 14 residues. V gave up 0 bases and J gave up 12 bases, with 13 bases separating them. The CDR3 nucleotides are TGTGCCAGCAGCTTGGTACAGGGAGTAGGACCCCTCCACTTT. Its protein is CASSLVQGVGPLHF.

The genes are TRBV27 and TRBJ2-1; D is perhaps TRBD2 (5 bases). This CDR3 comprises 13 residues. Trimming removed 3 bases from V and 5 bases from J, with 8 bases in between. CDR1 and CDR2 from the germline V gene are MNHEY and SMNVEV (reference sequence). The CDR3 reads CASSFTGNNEQFF. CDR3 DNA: TGTGCCAGCAGTTTTACGGGGAACAATGAGCAGTTCTTC.

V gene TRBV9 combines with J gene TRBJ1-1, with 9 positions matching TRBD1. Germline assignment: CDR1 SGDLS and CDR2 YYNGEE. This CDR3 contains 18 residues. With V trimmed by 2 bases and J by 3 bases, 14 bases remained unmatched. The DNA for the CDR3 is TGTGCCAGCAGCGTTGATCCGGGACAGGGTTACTTGGACACTGAAGCTTTCTTT. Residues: CASSVDPGQGYLDTEAFF.

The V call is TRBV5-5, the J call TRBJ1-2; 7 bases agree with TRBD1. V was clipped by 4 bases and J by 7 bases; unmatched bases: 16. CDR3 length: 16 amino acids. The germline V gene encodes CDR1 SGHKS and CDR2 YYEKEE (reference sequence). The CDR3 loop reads CASSESITGVSRGYTF. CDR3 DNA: TGTGCCAGCAGCGAAAGTATTACAGGGGTCTCCCGTGGCTACACCTTC.

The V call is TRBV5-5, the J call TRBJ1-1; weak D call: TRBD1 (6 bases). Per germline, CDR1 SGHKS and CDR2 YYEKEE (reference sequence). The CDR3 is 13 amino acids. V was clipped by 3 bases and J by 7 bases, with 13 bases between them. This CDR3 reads CASSYDPTGEAFF. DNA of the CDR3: TGTGCCAGCAGCTATGACCCGACAGGTGAAGCTTTCTTT.

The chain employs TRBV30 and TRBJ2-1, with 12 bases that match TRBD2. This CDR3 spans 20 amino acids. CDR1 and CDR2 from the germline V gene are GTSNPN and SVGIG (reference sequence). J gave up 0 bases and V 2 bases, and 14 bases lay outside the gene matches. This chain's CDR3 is CAWSRRRLAGDPSSYNEQFF. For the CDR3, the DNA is TGTGCCTGGAGTAGAAGGAGACTAGCGGGGGACCCAAGCTCCTACAATGAGCAGTTCTTC.

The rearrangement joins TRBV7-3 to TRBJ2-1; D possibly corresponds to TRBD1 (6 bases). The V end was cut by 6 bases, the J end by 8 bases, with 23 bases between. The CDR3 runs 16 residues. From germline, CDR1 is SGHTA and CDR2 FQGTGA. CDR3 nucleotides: TGTGCCAGCAGTCTGACAAGAGGGGGATTCAGGGATGAGCAGTTCTTC. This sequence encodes CASSLTRGGFRDEQFF.

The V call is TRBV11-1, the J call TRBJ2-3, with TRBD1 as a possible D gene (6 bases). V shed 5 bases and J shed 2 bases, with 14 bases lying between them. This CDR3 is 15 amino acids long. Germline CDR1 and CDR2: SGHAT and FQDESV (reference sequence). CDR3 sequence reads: CASSERQVDTDTQYF. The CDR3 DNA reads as TGTGCCAGCAGCGAGAGACAGGTGGACACAGATACGCAGTATTTT.

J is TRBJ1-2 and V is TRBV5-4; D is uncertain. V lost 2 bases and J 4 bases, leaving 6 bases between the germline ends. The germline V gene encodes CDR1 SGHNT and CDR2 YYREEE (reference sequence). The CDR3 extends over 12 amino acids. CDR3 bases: TGTGCCAGCAGCTTTCCGGGCTATGGCTACACCTTC. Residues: CASSFPGYGYTF.

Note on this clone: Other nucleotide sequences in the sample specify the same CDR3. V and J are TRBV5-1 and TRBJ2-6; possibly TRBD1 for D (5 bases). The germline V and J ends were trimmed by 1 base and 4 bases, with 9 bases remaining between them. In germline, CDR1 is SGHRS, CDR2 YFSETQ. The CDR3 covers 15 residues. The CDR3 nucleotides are TGCGCCAGCAGCTTGACAGGTTCCGGGGCCAACGTCCTGACTTTC. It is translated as CASSLTGSGANVLTF.

In nucleotides, the CDR3 is TGTGCCAGTAGTACCTTAACAGGGGAAGTACAGCCCCAGCATTTT. This translates into CASSTLTGEVQPQHF. The rearrangement links TRBV19 to TRBJ1-5, with 7 positions matching TRBD1. Losses at the gene ends were 4 bases for V and 7 bases for J; bases not matched to a gene: 10. The length of the CDR3 is 15 residues. The germline V gene encodes CDR1 LNHDA and CDR2 SQIVND (reference sequence).

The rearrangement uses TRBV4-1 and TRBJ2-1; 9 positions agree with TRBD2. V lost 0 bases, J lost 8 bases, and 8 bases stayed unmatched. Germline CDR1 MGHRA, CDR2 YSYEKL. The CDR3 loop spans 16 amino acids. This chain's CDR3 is CASSQDGPAGGYEQFF. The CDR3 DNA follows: TGCGCCAGCAGCCAAGATGGCCCAGCGGGGGGCTATGAGCAGTTCTTC.